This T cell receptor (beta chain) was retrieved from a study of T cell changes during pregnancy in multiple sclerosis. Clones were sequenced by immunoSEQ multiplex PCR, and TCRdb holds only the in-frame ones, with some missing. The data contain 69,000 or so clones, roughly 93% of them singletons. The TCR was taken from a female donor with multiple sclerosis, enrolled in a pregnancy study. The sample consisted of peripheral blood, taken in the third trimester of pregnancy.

CDR3 nucleotide sequence: TGTGCCAGCAGTGGACAGATAAGTCAGCCCCAGCATTTT. This gives the protein CASSGQISQPQHF. This chain connects TRBV6-1 to TRBJ1-5, with TRBD1 as a possible D gene (5 bases). Germline V gene sequence: CDR1 MNHNS, CDR2 SASEGT. Trimming removed 4 bases at V and 6 bases at J, with 10 bases between. This CDR3 comprises 13 residues.